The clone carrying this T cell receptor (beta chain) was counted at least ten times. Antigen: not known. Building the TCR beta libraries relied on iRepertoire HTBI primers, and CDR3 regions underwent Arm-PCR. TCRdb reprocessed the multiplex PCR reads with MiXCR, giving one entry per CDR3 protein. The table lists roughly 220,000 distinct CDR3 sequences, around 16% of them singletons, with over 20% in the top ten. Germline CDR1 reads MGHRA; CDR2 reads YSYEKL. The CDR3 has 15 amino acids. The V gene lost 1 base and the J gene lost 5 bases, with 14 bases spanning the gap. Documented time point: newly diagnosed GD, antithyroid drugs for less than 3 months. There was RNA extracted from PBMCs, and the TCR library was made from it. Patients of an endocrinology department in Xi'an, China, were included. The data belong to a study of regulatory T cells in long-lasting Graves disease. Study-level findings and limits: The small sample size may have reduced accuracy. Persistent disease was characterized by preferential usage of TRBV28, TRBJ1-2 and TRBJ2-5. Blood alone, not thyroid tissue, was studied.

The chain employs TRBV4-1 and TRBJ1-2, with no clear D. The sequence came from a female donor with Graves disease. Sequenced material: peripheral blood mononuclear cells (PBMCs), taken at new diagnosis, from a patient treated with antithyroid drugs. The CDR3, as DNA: TGCGCCAGCAGCCAAGTGGAGGCGCTAGGGTATGGCTACACCTTC. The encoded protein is CASSQVEALGYGYTF.